The text below deals with one T cell receptor beta chain. The antigen it recognizes is unknown. There are no base qualities to consult, and no much larger clone falls within one base. The source of the sample is a study of Ad26.COV2.S vaccination and SARS-CoV-2 variants (dated by TCRdb to the early 2020s). Study-wide context: Donors in the vaccine arm were drawn from COV1001, a multicentre, randomized, double-blind, placebo-controlled phase I-IIa trial testing Ad26.COV2.S in healthy adults. Ad26.COV2.S was given intramuscularly at 5x10^10 or 1x10^11 viral particles, as a single shot or as two shots 56 days apart. Sequencing of the TCRbeta repertoire served to evaluate the specificity and breadth of SARS-CoV-2-reactive T cell receptors following Ad26.COV2.S vaccination. A total of some 30 samples were included in the TCR-sequenced set, comprising 19 Ad26.COV2.S vaccine recipients, 5 placebo recipients and 8 SARS-CoV-2 convalescent individuals. Trial participants were randomized into five groups of five, in which low-dose or high-dose Ad26.COV2.S was given once or twice, or placebo was given on both occasions. Investigators remained blinded to trial group allocation during experiments and outcome assessment. Summary of the overall study and its limitations: Spike-specific TCR breadth was higher in Ad26.COV2.S recipients than in placebo recipients (P = 0.0014). Substantial breadth of spike-specific CD8+ and CD4+ T cell responses was reported after vaccination. Vaccine and placebo recipients had comparable non-spike TCR breadth, which fits with the vaccine containing only spike. The study was not powered to compare responses between vaccine doses or regimens. It was noted by the authors that total T cell responses may have been underestimated by the TCR breadth and depth analyses.

The immunoSEQ Assay was used to sequence TCRbeta CDR3 regions. After extraction, genomic DNA underwent amplification by bias-controlled multiplex PCR, followed by high-throughput sequencing. The authors processed their data as follows. To quantify the absolute abundance of every unique TCRbeta CDR3 region, sequences were collapsed and filtered. Usable DNA was measured by amplifying reference genes present in all nucleated cells, and TCRbeta template counts were normalized to that usable DNA to estimate T cell fraction. Repertoire TCRs were annotated as SARS-CoV-2-specific by exact matching of V gene, CDR3 amino acid sequence and J gene to a known reactive TCR set. MIRA supplied the reference SARS-CoV-2 TCR set, which was filtered for enrichment in COVID-19-positive ImmuneCODE repertoires so that public or cross-reactive TCRs were removed. Using the MIRA antigens, annotated TCRs were further analysed by specific ORF or by position within an ORF. Breadth was defined as annotated unique rearrangements over total unique productive rearrangements; depth was the summed frequency of those rearrangements. Two-sided Wilcoxon rank-sum tests were used to compare TCR breadth between groups. TCRdb stores this immuneACCESS table with in-frame sequences only. Part of the clones is absent; in the studies checked, under half of the shortfall reflects unresolved V genes, and no reason is known for the rest. Clone size and the V and J calls come from that table; the DNA yielded D and trimming. The sample table contains around 300,000 clones; only one count was recorded for about 87% of them. The ten biggest clones cover 6.4% of the sample.

The CDR1 and CDR2 encoded by the germline V gene are MGHRA and YSYEKL. Its CDR3 holds 14 amino acids, cysteine through phenylalanine. Left in the record is the CDR3 DNA by itself, 42 bases read in frame from the first base. V loses 6 bases, J loses 4 bases, and the germline ends lie 15 bases apart. The treatment or condition label, as the study defines it: some 20 received Ad26.COV2.S at low or high dose, single or two shots; roughly five received placebo; per-sample allocation not given. For vaccine and placebo recipients, the sequenced repertoires came from samples collected on day 63 after the first injection. In Cohort 1b, more than 20 adults aged 18-55 years were enrolled at a single site in Boston, USA, between 29 July and 7 August 2020. As a vaccine, Ad26.COV2.S was a replication-incompetent adenovirus type 26 vector that expressed a prefusion-stabilized SARS-CoV-2 spike protein derived from the original Wuhan strain.

The sequences come from peripheral blood, collected in a trial of Ad26.COV2.S vaccine versus placebo. The chain uses TRBV4-1 and TRBJ2-5; no D gene call is confident. The clonotype originates from a person between 18 and 60 years old who received the Ad26.COV2.S COVID-19 vaccine or a placebo. The nucleotide sequence reads TGCGCCAGCAGTCCCCCCCCTCCAACAGAGACCCAGTACTTC. It encodes CASSPPPPTETQYF.